Described below is a single TCR beta chain sequence and its context. Its antigen is unknown. This entry comes from a study of cytomegalovirus exposure and HLA in healthy donors. Overall study context: Prior work identified 117 million unique TCR beta sequences in some 180 million T cells. The Caucasian-associated ancestry cluster held around 81% of 300 to 450 genotyped donors.

Trimming cost V 0 bases and J 2 bases; bases outside gene matches: 4. The V gene's germline CDR1 is SGDLS and CDR2 YYNGEE. The CDR3 covers 16 residues. Study-level results: Reports credit the classifier with highly specific, highly sensitive diagnosis of cytomegalovirus status. A later analysis found TCR association rates differed by HLA locus, highest for DRB1 and lowest for HLA-C.

Both 60 Vbeta primers and 13 Jbeta primers went into the PCR. Profiled with immunoSEQ multiplex PCR; TCRdb holds only in-frame clones, not every one. The profile shows 100,000 to 150,000 clones, more than 65% of them singletons. V is TRBV9 and J is TRBJ2-5; TRBD2 aligns across 10 bases. The sequenced sample was PBMCs. This TCR was sampled from a man aged 50-59 years in good health and CMV-seronegative. For the CDR3, the DNA is TGTGCCAGCAGCGTAGGTACTAGCGGGGAACAAGAGACCCAGTACTTC. It encodes CASSVGTSGEQETQYF. Using reference TRBV9 and TRBJ2-5 for the parts outside the CDR3, the full variable domain is DSGVTQTPKHLITATGQRVTLRCSPRSGDLSVYWYQQSLDQGLQFLIQYYNGEERAKGNILERFSAQQFPDLHSELNLSSLELGDSALYFCASSVGTSGEQETQYFGPGTRLLVL.